The entry below gives a single T cell receptor beta chain sequence along with its context. Antigen unknown. Germline-derived CDR1 and CDR2 are SNHLY and FYNNEI. The CDR3 totals 14 residues. Trimming cost V 6 bases and J 6 bases; bases outside gene matches: 5. The TCR beta CDR3 regions underwent amplification using RNA transcripts as the source. During a first-round RT-PCR of the TCR CDR3, the HTBI primer set was used. In TCRdb, the multiplex PCR reads were re-called with MiXCR into one record per CDR3 protein. This table holds fewer than 750,000 distinct CDR3 sequences, roughly 14% found once. The entry originates in a study of T cells in Graves' hyperthyroidism and ophthalmopathy. Whole-study findings and limits: Ophthalmopathy was distinguished from stable hyperthyroidism by 13 V-J signatures.

This TCR derives from a woman in her 40s with Graves' ophthalmopathy. The sample was blood. This rearrangement joins TRBV2 to TRBJ2-2, with 9 bases lining up with TRBD1. DNA of the CDR3: TGTGCCAGCAGAGCACAGGGGGCCCCCGGGGAGCTGTTTTTT. Protein sequence: CASRAQGAPGELFF.